A single sample gave rise to the 30 T cell receptor beta chains below, sequenced in a study of blood T cells in healthy people across ages. The use of a sample-barcoded 5' primer and a J-beta primer mix characterized a second PCR of roughly 7 to 11 cycles. TCRdb itself ran the 5' RACE reads through MiXCR, one entry per CDR3 protein. This table holds roughly 1.7 million distinct CDR3 sequences, approximately 32% found once. Sequencing input: blood. The origin of the receptors is a woman aged 25 to 39 in good health.

The chain recombines TRBV11-2 with TRBJ2-5; 7 bases are a match to TRBD1. This CDR3 has 15 amino acids. Germline-derived CDR1 and CDR2 are SGHAT and FQNNGV. Unmatched junction bases numbered 5, after V lost 2 bases and J lost 2 bases. The CDR3 region is CASSLQGVKQETQYF. The CDR3 region has the DNA TGTGCCAGCAGCTTACAGGGGGTAAAACAAGAGACCCAGTACTTC.

This clonotype was detected only a few times. The chain is built from TRBV20-1 and TRBJ2-7, with D uncertain. CDR3 length: 11 amino acids. Germline V gene lookup returns CDR1 DFQATT and CDR2 SNEGSKA (reference sequence). The V and J ends lost 6 bases and 3 bases respectively, with 9 bases between them. The CDR3 loop is CSALTRYEQYF. CDR3 nucleotide sequence: TGCAGTGCCCTAACGCGCTACGAGCAGTACTTC.

The J gene is TRBJ2-5, the V gene TRBV28; D gene uncertain. Trimming left V 8 bases short and J 5 bases short, with 24 bases between. Germline V gene lookup returns CDR1 MDHEN and CDR2 SYDVKM. The CDR3 consists of 16 residues. CDR3 protein: CASHLGSDSIPETQYF. The CDR3 bases are TGTGCCAGCCACTTGGGGTCGGATAGCATTCCTGAGACCCAGTACTTC.

The gene calls are TRBV6-1 and TRBJ1-5, with D unclear. V was shortened by 8 bases and J by 3 bases, with 11 bases between the two germline ends. The CDR3 sequence is 13 residues long. Germline lookup yields CDR1 MNHNS and CDR2 SASEGT. Here the CDR3 DNA reads TGTGCCAGCGGGGAAGTCGTCAATCAGCCCCAGCATTTT. This gives the protein CASGEVVNQPQHF.

The chain carries TRBV2 and TRBJ2-3; D remains unclear. This CDR3 is 13 amino acids long. The germline CDR1 and CDR2 sequences are SNHLY and FYNNEI. Trimming pared 2 bases from V and 8 bases from J, leaving 11 bases between. In nucleotides, the CDR3 is TGTGCCAGCAGTGAAACCGGTGTGGGTACGCAGTATTTT. This translates into CASSETGVGTQYF.

The CDR3 is CASSLKQGHSPLHF. CDR3 nucleotides: TGTGCCAGCAGCTTGAAACAGGGTCATTCACCCCTCCACTTT. This sequence joins TRBV5-5 and TRBJ1-6; D is possibly TRBD1 (6 bases). Germline CDR1 reads SGHKS; CDR2 reads YYEKEE (reference sequence). V was trimmed by 1 base and J by 8 bases, leaving 10 bases between them. This CDR3 comprises 14 residues.

V usage is TRBV20-1 and J usage is TRBJ2-1; 7 positions agree with TRBD2. The CDR3 consists of 16 residues. The germline CDR1 and CDR2 sequences are DFQATT and SNEGSKA (reference sequence). The J segment lost 4 bases and the V segment lost 1 base, leaving 10 bases of the junction unmatched. The CDR3 DNA sequence: TGCAGTGCTAGAGTTGGGGGGGGTCGCGGTTACAATGAGCAGTTCTTC. Translated, it gives CSARVGGGRGYNEQFF.

V usage is TRBV7-2 and J usage is TRBJ2-3; D is uncertain. The CDR3 runs to 14 residues. CDR1 is SGHTA, CDR2 FQGNSA, per germline. The CDR3 sequence is CVGSLWTITDTQYF. CDR3 nucleotide sequence: TGTGTCGGCAGCTTATGGACGATCACAGATACGCAGTATTTT.

This clonotype was observed once. This chain uses TRBV2 with TRBJ2-1, with 8 bases aligning to TRBD2. J lost 7 bases, V lost 2 bases, and 4 bases had no gene match. The CDR3 sequence is 14 residues long. Looked up from germline, CDR1 is SNHLY and CDR2 is FYNNEI. The CDR3 DNA reads TGTGCCAGCAGTGAAAGTAGCGGGATGAATGAGCAGTTCTTC. Translated: CASSESSGMNEQFF. Complete variable domain (other parts from reference TRBV2 and TRBJ2-1): EPEVTQTPSHQVTQMGQEVILRCVPISNHLYFYWYRQILGQKVEFLVSFYNNEISEKSEIFDDQFSVERPDGSNFTLKIRSTKLEDSAMYFCASSESSGMNEQFFGPGTRLTVL.

This chain joins TRBV7-9 and TRBJ1-6, with 11 bases fitting TRBD1. This CDR3 contains 16 residues. Looked up from germline, CDR1 is SEHNR and CDR2 is FQNEAQ (reference sequence). Trimming at V came to 5 bases and at J to 8 bases, leaving 8 bases not matched to a gene. DNA of the CDR3: TGTGCCAGCAGCGTGGGACAGGGGGAAGGGTATTCACCCCTCCACTTT. Protein: CASSVGQGEGYSPLHF.

This chain uses TRBV7-9 with TRBJ2-4; D might be TRBD2 (6 bases). TRBJ2-7 matches the DNA end more closely, so the J call is doubtful. The CDR3 has 14 residues. Germline CDR1 SEHNR, CDR2 FQNEAQ (reference sequence). The CDR3 region is CASSPTLEGYEQYF. Written as DNA, the CDR3 is TGTGCCAGCAGCCCAACTTTGGAGGGGTACGAGCAGTACTTC.

The chain joins TRBV6-2 or TRBV6-3 to TRBJ1-2; 7 bases fit TRBD1. Germline CDR1 and CDR2: MNHEY and SVGEGT. V lost 0 bases to trimming and J lost 2 bases; unmatched junction nucleotides: 3. This CDR3 has 15 residues. The CDR3 protein is CASSYSDRPNYGYTF. The CDR3 region has the DNA TGTGCCAGCAGTTACTCGGACAGGCCCAACTATGGCTACACCTTC.

This clonotype was seen only a few times. This chain uses TRBV24-1 with TRBJ2-3; D may be TRBD1 (6 bases). The V end was cut by 4 bases, the J end by 1 base, with 14 bases between. Germline lookup yields CDR1 KGHDR and CDR2 SFDVKD. The CDR3 totals 16 residues. CDR3 sequence reads: CATSDAGTRRTDTQYF. The DNA of the CDR3 is TGTGCCACCAGTGACGCCGGGACACGCCGCACAGATACGCAGTATTTT.

The chain combines TRBV28 with TRBJ1-6; D ambiguous. Germline V gene sequence: CDR1 MDHEN, CDR2 SYDVKM. Trimming took 6 bases from V and 7 from J, leaving 16 bases between them. This CDR3 contains 15 residues. CDR3 nucleotides: TGTGCCAGCAGCGGAGGAGTCGAGATAAATTCACCCCTCCACTTT. Its translation: CASSGGVEINSPLHF.

This clonotype occurred a few times. This chain uses TRBV20-1 with TRBJ2-1; possible D gene TRBD2, 6 bases. The germline V gene has CDR1 DFQATT and CDR2 SNEGSKA (reference sequence). The CDR3 has 16 residues. V lost 0 bases and J 6 bases, leaving 18 bases between the germline ends. The CDR3 protein is CSARDSGVRVGNEQFF. As DNA, the CDR3 is TGCAGTGCTAGAGATTCGGGGGTGCGAGTTGGCAATGAGCAGTTCTTC.

The chain has TRBV2 and TRBJ2-7, with 9 nucleotides matching TRBD1. CDR1 is SNHLY and CDR2 is FYNNEI in the germline V gene. The CDR3 extends over 16 amino acids. V dropped 5 bases and J dropped 3; count of bases not matched to a gene: 11. The CDR3 sequence is CASSPGPQGAGYEQYF. The CDR3 DNA reads TGTGCCAGCAGTCCCGGCCCACAGGGGGCAGGCTACGAGCAGTACTTC.

The chain links TRBV4-1 to TRBJ1-4, with D unresolved. Between the trimmed V and J ends, which lost 4 bases and 0 bases, there was a span of 9 bases. CDR1 and CDR2 from the germline V gene are MGHRA and YSYEKL. There are 15 residues in the CDR3. The chain's CDR3 is CASSRPRTTNEKLFF. The DNA for the CDR3 is TGCGCCAGCAGCCGGCCTAGGACAACTAATGAAAAACTGTTTTTT.

V usage is TRBV6-1 and J usage is TRBJ1-4; no definite D call. The CDR3 is 14 residues long. The germline gives CDR1 MNHNS, CDR2 SASEGT. Trimming cost V 7 bases and J 10 bases, with 19 bases left between them. The CDR3 is CASTPGRKDGKLFF. The CDR3 DNA is TGTGCCAGCACCCCTGGGAGAAAAGACGGAAAACTGTTTTTT.

In this sample, this clonotype turned up a few times. This chain joins TRBV20-1 and TRBJ2-7; 9 bases are shared with TRBD2. In germline, CDR1 is DFQATT, CDR2 SNEGSKA (reference sequence). This CDR3 contains 14 residues. V lost 6 bases, J lost 2 bases, and 8 bases stayed unmatched. In DNA, the CDR3 is TGCAGTGCCTCGGTGGTAGCGGGGGCCTACGAGCAGTACTTC. It yields the protein CSASVVAGAYEQYF.

The CDR3 is CASRPPLGAGGLYEQFF. CDR3 nucleotides: TGTGCCAGCAGACCCCCATTAGGGGCGGGAGGCCTCTATGAGCAGTTCTTC. J is TRBJ2-1 and V is TRBV12-3 or TRBV12-4; TRBD2 aligns across 8 bases. There are 17 residues in the CDR3. V trimming: 6 bases; J trimming: 8 bases; junction bases outside the gene matches: 18.

This clonotype was counted many times. This rearrangement joins TRBV29-1 to TRBJ2-5; 7 nucleotides line up with TRBD1. CDR3 length: 12 residues. The trim removed 6 bases at V and 6 bases at J, leaving 7 bases unmatched. Germline loops: CDR1 SQVTM, CDR2 ANQGSEA. CDR3: CSVVPGQQTQYF. The CDR3 DNA reads TGCAGCGTAGTCCCGGGACAGCAGACCCAGTACTTC.

This clonotype was detected only once. V usage is TRBV28 and J usage is TRBJ2-7; no reliable D call. Looked up from germline, CDR1 is MDHEN and CDR2 is SYDVKM. Trimming took off 11 bases at V and 1 base at J, with 21 bases between the two ends. This CDR3 has 15 amino acids. CDR3 sequence (DNA): TGTGCCGGCACCGCGTGGCAGCAACAATCCTACGAGCAGTACTTC. Amino acids: CAGTAWQQQSYEQYF.

The chain is built from TRBV12-5 and TRBJ2-7; D is possibly TRBD2 (5 bases). The germline V gene has CDR1 LGHNT and CDR2 FRNRAP. Between the trimmed V and J ends, which lost 2 bases and 4 bases, there was a span of 6 bases. The CDR3 covers 12 residues. This CDR3 reads CASGLIAYEQYF. CDR3 nucleotides: TGTGCTAGTGGTTTGATAGCGTACGAGCAGTACTTC.

The chain links TRBV7-3 to TRBJ2-1; 13 nucleotides line up with TRBD2. Germline values: CDR1 SGHTA, CDR2 FQGTGA. V lost 2 bases to trimming and J lost 5 bases; unmatched junction nucleotides: 9. The CDR3 length is 18 residues. The CDR3 sequence: CASSLATSGRVLDNEQFF. CDR3 in DNA: TGTGCCAGCAGCTTAGCCACTAGCGGGAGGGTTTTAGACAATGAGCAGTTCTTC.

This sequence joins TRBV6-6 and TRBJ2-4, with 9 bases matching TRBD2. Judging by the DNA end, TRBJ2-5 fits better; the J call may be wrong. CDR3 length equals 15 residues. Per germline, CDR1 MNHNY and CDR2 SVGAGI (reference sequence). The CDR3 spells CASSLLAGARETQYF. As DNA, the CDR3 is TGTGCCAGCAGTTTATTAGCGGGAGCGAGAGAGACCCAGTACTTC.

The chain uses TRBV5-1 and TRBJ2-5; 12 bases match TRBD2. After removal of 4 bases from V and 4 bases from J, the junction contained 8 bases not matched to a gene. Germline assignment: CDR1 SGHRS and CDR2 YFSETQ. This CDR3 has 16 amino acids. For the CDR3, the DNA is TGCGCCAGCAGCGCCAGGACTAGCGGGACAGGAGAGACCCAGTACTTC. This codes for CASSARTSGTGETQYF. Complete variable domain (other parts from reference TRBV5-1 and TRBJ2-5): KAGVTQTPRYLIKTRGQQVTLSCSPISGHRSVSWYQQTPGQGLQFLFEYFSETQRNKGNFPGRFSGRQFSNSRSEMNVSTLELGDSALYLCASSARTSGTGETQYFGPGTRLLVL.

This clonotype was found a few times. The J gene is TRBJ1-2, the V gene TRBV10-3; D remains unclear. Trimming took off 6 bases at V and 4 bases at J, with 12 bases between the two ends. Germline-derived CDR1 and CDR2 are ENHRY and SYGVKD. The CDR3 extends over 13 amino acids. CDR3 coding DNA: TGTGCCATCAGCGACGCTCGGGGCTATGGCTACACCTTC. It codes for CAISDARGYGYTF.

The CDR3 nucleotides read TGTGCCAGCAGCCTCCCCGTCGGGACTCCTGGGGCAGATACGCAGTATTTT. It specifies CASSLPVGTPGADTQYF. The rearrangement links TRBV7-9 to TRBJ2-3, with D maybe TRBD2 (6 bases). The V gene's germline CDR1 is SEHNR and CDR2 FQNEAQ (reference sequence). The CDR3 has 17 residues. Trimming took 5 bases from V and 4 from J, leaving 22 bases between them.

This clonotype was seen only a few times. The chain is built from TRBV11-2 and TRBJ2-3; 9 bases fit TRBD1. V lost 5 bases to trimming and J lost 3 bases; unmatched junction nucleotides: 15. Germline CDR1 SGHAT, CDR2 FQNNGV. CDR3 length: 18 residues. CDR3 coding DNA: TGTGCCAGCAGCCTCCTTAGAGGGGACAGGGAGGCTACAGATACGCAGTATTTT. Its translation is CASSLLRGDREATDTQYF.

This clonotype was seen ten or more times. The chain links TRBV13 to TRBJ2-3; maybe TRBD2 (7 bases). The CDR3 is made up of 14 amino acids. CDR1 and CDR2 from the germline V gene are PRHDT and FYEKMQ (reference sequence). The V end was cut by 2 bases, the J end by 4 bases, with 10 bases between. The CDR3 reads CASSLSRGPDTQYF. DNA of the CDR3: TGTGCCAGCAGCTTATCGCGGGGGCCAGATACGCAGTATTTT. Full variable domain (remainder filled in from reference TRBV13 and TRBJ2-3): AAGVIQSPRHLIKEKRETATLKCYPIPRHDTVYWYQQGPGQDPQFLISFYEKMQSDKGSIPDRFSAQQFSDYHSELNMSSLELGDSALYFCASSLSRGPDTQYFGPGTRLTVL.